The present TCR beta chain was sequenced within a study of shared clonotypes between healthy human individuals. Assay used: immunoSEQ multiplex PCR; TCRdb lists only in-frame clones, some missing. The sample includes around 430,000 clones, 70% to 80% of them seen just once. The sequence was obtained from a woman aged 40 to 50 in good health. Some clones in this sample may be carry-over from other donors' samples. Sequences were obtained from PBMCs.

CDR3 region: CASSLVANEQFF. The CDR3 region has the DNA TGTGCCAGCAGCTTGGTAGCTAATGAGCAGTTCTTC. The chain has TRBV5-4 and TRBJ2-1; D gene ambiguous. V was cut by 0 bases and J by 7 bases, with 5 bases left in between. CDR1 is SGHNT and CDR2 is YYREEE in the germline V gene (reference sequence). The CDR3 sequence is 12 residues long.